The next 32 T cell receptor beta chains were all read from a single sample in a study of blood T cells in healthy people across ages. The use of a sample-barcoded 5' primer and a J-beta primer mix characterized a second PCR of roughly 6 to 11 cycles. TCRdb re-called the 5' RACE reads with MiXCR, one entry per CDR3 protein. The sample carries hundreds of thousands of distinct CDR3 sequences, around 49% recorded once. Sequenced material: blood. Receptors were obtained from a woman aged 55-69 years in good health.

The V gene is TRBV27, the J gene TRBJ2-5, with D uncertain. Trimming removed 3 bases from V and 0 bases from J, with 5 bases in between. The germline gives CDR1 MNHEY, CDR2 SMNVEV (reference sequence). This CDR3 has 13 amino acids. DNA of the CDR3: TGTGCCAGCAGTTTTTACAACCAAGAGACCCAGTACTTC. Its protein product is CASSFYNQETQYF.

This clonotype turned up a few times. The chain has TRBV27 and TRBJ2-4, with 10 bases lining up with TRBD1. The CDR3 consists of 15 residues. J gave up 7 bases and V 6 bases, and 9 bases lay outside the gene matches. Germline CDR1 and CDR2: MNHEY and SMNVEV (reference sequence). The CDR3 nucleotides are TGTGCCAGCAGACCTGGGACAGGGGATTCGAACATTCAGTACTTC. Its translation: CASRPGTGDSNIQYF.

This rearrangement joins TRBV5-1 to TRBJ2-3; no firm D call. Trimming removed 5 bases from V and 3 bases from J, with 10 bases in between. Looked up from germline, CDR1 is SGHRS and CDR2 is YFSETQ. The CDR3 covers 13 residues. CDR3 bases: TGCGCCAGCAGGAGTACCACTACAGATACGCAGTATTTT. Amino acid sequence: CASRSTTTDTQYF.

As DNA, the CDR3 is TGTGCCAGCAGCTTACGGGGCATCGAGGTGTACGAGCAGTACTTC. Amino acid sequence: CASSLRGIEVYEQYF. The chain uses TRBV6-2 or TRBV6-3 and TRBJ2-7; D could derive from TRBD1 or TRBD2 (5 bases each). The CDR3 has 15 residues. CDR1 and CDR2 from the germline V gene are MNHEY and SVGEGT. V was clipped by 6 bases and J by 4 bases, with 19 bases between them.

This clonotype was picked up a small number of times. CDR3 nucleotides: TGTGCCAGCTTTACAGATGTTGGCTACACCTTC. Its translation: CASFTDVGYTF. The chain links TRBV6-1 to TRBJ1-2; no firm D call. Germline V lookup: CDR1 MNHNS, CDR2 SASEGT. This CDR3 comprises 11 residues. Trimming removed 8 bases from V and 7 bases from J, with 11 bases in between.

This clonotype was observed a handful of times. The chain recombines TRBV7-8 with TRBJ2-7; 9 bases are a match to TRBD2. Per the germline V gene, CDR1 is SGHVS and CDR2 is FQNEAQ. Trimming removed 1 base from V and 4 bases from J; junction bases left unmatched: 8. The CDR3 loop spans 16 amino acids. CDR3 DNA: TGTGCCAGCAGCTTAGAGCGGGCTAGCGGGATTTACGAGCAGTACTTC. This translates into CASSLERASGIYEQYF.

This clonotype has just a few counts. Here the CDR3 DNA reads TGCAGCGTTGGGACAGCGATACACGCGGGGGGCTACACCTTC. Encoded protein: CSVGTAIHAGGYTF. The rearrangement joins TRBV29-1 to TRBJ1-2; D may be TRBD1 (6 bases). Between the trimmed V and J ends, which lost 4 bases and 8 bases, there was a span of 20 bases. CDR1 is SQVTM, CDR2 ANQGSEA, per germline. The CDR3 is 14 amino acids.

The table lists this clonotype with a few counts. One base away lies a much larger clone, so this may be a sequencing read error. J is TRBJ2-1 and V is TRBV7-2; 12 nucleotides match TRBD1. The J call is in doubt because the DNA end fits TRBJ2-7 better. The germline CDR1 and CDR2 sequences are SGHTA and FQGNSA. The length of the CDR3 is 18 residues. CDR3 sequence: CASSPGTGGNPTYNEQYF. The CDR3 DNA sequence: TGTGCCAGCAGTCCCGGGACAGGGGGCAACCCTACCTACAATGAGCAGTACTTC.

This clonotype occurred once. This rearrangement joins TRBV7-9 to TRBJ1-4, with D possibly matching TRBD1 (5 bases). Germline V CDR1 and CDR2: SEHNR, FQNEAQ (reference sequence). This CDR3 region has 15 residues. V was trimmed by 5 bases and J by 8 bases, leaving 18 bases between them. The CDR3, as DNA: TGTGCCAGCAGCCCGACAGCAGCCCTTGGAGAAAAACTGTTTTTT. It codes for CASSPTAALGEKLFF. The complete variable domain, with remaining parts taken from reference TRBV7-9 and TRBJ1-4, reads DTGVSQNPRHKITKRGQNVTFRCDPISEHNRLYWYRQTLGQGPEFLTYFQNEAQLEKSRLLSDRFSAERPKGSFSTLEIQRTEQGDSAMYLCASSPTAALGEKLFFGSGTQLSVL.

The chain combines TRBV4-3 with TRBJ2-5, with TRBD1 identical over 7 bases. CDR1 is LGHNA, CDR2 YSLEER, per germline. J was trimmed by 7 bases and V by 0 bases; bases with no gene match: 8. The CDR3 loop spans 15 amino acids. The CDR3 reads CASSQEVARGRTQYF. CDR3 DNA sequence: TGCGCCAGCAGCCAAGAGGTAGCGAGGGGGCGGACCCAGTACTTC.

The CDR3 DNA reads as TGCAGTGCTAGACCCAGGGGAGGAATTTACAATGAGCAGTTCTTC. This gives the protein CSARPRGGIYNEQFF. The V and J genes are TRBV20-1 and TRBJ2-1; D is perhaps TRBD1 or TRBD2 (6 bases each). V lost 2 bases, J lost 4 bases, and 15 bases lay in between. The germline gives CDR1 DFQATT, CDR2 SNEGSKA (reference sequence). There are 15 residues in the CDR3.

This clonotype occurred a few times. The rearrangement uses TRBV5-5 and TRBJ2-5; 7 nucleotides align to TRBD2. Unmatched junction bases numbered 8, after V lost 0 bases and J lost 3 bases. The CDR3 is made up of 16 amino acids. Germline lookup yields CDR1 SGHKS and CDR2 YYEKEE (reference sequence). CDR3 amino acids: CASSLVRDGREETQYF. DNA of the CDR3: TGTGCCAGCAGCTTGGTTAGGGATGGGAGGGAAGAGACCCAGTACTTC.

CDR3 sequence reads: CASSLWDSEETQYF. The CDR3 coding sequence is TGCGCCAGCAGCTTATGGGACAGCGAAGAGACCCAGTACTTC. The gene calls are TRBV5-1 and TRBJ2-5; 7 nucleotides align to TRBD1. The CDR3 is 14 amino acids. V trimming: 2 bases; J trimming: 3 bases; junction bases outside the gene matches: 4. Germline CDR1 SGHRS, CDR2 YFSETQ.

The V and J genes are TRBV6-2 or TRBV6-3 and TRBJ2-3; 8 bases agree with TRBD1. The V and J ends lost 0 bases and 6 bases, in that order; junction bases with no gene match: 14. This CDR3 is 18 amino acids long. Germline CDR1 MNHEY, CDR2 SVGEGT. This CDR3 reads CASSYSWIKDRADDTQYF. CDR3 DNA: TGTGCCAGCAGTTACTCTTGGATAAAGGACAGGGCGGACGATACGCAGTATTTT.

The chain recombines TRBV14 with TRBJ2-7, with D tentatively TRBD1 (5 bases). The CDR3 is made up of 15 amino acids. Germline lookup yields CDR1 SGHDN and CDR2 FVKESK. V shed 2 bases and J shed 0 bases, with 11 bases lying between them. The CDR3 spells CASSQTTGYSYEQYF. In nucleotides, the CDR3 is TGTGCCAGCAGCCAAACCACAGGATACTCCTACGAGCAGTACTTC.

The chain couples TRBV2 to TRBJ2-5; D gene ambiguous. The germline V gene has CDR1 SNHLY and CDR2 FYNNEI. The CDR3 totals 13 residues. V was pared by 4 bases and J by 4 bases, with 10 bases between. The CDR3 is CASSANGGETQYF. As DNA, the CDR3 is TGTGCCAGCAGTGCAAACGGTGGAGAGACCCAGTACTTC.

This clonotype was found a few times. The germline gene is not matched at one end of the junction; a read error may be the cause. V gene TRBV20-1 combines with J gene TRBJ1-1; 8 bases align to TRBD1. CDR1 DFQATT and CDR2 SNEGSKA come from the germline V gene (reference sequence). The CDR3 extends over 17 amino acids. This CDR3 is CSATLFGDRTMNTEAFF. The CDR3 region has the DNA TGCAGTGCTACCCTCTTCGGGGACAGGACCATGAACACTGAGGCTTTCTTT.

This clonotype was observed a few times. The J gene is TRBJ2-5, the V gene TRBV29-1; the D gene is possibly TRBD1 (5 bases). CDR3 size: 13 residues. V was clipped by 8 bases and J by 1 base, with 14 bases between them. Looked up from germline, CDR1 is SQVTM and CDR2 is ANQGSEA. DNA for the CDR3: TGCAGCCTCTCAGGGCTGGGCCAAGAGACCCAGTACTTC. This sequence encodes CSLSGLGQETQYF.

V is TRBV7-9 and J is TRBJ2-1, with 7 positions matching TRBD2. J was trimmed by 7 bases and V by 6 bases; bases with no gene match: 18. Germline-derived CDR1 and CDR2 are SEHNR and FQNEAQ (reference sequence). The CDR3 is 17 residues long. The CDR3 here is CASSFILEAQGLNEQFF. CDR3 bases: TGTGCCAGCAGTTTTATCCTTGAGGCCCAGGGACTAAATGAGCAGTTCTTC.

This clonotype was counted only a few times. CDR3 sequence: CASRRSQTSTNEKLFF. CDR3 DNA: TGTGCCAGCCGCCGGTCCCAGACGTCAACTAATGAAAAACTGTTTTTT. The chain has TRBV6-1 and TRBJ1-4; D gene uncertain. V was shortened by 8 bases and J by 0 bases, with 16 bases between the two germline ends. This CDR3 region has 16 residues. In germline, CDR1 is MNHNS, CDR2 SASEGT.

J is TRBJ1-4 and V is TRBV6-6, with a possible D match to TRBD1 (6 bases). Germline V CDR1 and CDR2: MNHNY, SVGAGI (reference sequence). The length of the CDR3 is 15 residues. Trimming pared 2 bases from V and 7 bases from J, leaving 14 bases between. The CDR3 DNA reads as TGTGCCAGCAGTTACCCTGAGGGGGGCGGTGAAAAACTGTTTTTT. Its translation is CASSYPEGGGEKLFF.

As DNA, the CDR3 is TGTGCCAGCAGTGGTCAGAAGAAAGGAGCAGATACGCAGTATTTT. Its protein is CASSGQKKGADTQYF. This rearrangement joins TRBV2 to TRBJ2-3; D not certain. The CDR3 totals 15 residues. Germline V gene sequence: CDR1 SNHLY, CDR2 FYNNEI. The ends were cut back, 4 bases at V and 4 bases at J, with 15 bases in the middle.

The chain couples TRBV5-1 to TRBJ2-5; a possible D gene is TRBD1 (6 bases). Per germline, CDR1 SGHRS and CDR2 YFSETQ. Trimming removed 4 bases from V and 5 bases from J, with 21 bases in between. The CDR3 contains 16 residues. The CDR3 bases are TGCGCCAGCAGCGTAGCCGGGACATTCGCGTCGGAGACCCAGTACTTC. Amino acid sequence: CASSVAGTFASETQYF.

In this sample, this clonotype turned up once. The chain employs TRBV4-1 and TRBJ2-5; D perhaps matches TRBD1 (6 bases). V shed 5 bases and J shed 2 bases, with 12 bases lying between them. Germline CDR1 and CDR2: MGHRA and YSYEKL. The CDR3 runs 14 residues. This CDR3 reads CASSTQGTQETQYF. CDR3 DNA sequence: TGCGCCAGCAGCACACAGGGAACACAAGAGACCCAGTACTTC.

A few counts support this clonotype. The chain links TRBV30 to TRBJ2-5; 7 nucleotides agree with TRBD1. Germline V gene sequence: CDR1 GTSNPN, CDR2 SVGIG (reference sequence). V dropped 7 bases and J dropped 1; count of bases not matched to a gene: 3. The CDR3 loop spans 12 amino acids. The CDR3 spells CAFDRVQETQYF. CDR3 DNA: TGTGCCTTTGACAGGGTCCAAGAGACCCAGTACTTC.

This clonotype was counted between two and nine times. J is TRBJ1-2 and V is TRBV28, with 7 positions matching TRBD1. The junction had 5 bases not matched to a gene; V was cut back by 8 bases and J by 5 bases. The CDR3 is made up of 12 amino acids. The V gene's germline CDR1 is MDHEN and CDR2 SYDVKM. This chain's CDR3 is CASRDRKYGYTF. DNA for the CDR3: TGTGCCAGCCGGGACAGAAAATATGGCTACACCTTC.

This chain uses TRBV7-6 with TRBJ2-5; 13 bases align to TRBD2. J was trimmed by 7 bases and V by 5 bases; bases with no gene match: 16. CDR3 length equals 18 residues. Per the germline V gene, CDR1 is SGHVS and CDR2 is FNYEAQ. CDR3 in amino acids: CASSENQPGLAGLGTQYF. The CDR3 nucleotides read TGTGCCAGCAGCGAAAACCAACCGGGACTAGCGGGACTGGGGACCCAGTACTTC.

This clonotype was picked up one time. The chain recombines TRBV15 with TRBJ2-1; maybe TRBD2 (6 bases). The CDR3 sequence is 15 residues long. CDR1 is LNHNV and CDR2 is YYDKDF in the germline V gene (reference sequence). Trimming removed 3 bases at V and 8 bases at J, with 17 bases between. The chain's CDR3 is CATSSGAGKDDEQFF. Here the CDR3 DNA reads TGTGCCACCAGCAGTGGGGCGGGGAAGGACGATGAGCAGTTCTTC. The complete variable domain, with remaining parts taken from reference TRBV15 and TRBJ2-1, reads DAMVIQNPRYQVTQFGKPVTLSCSQTLNHNVMYWYQQKSSQAPKLLFHYYDKDFNNEADTPDNFQSRRPNTSFCFLDIRSPGLGDTAMYLCATSSGAGKDDEQFFGPGTRLTVL.

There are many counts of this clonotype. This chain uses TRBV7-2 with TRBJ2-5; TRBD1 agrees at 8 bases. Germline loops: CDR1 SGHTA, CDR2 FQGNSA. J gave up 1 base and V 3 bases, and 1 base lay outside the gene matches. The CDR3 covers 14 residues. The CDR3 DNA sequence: TGTGCCAGCAGCTTGACAGGGGTCCAAGAGACCCAGTACTTC. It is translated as CASSLTGVQETQYF.

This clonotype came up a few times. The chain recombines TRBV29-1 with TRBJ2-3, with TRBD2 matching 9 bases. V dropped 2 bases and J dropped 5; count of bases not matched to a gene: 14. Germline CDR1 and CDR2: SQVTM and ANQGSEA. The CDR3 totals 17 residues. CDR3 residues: CSVEFRGAGGPRDTQYF. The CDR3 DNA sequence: TGCAGCGTTGAATTTCGAGGGGCGGGAGGGCCAAGAGATACGCAGTATTTT.

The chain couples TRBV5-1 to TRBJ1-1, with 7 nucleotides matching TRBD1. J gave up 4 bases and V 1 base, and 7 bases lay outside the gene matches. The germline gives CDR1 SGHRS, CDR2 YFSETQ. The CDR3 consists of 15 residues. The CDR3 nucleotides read TGCGCCAGCAGCTTGTTACAGGGGTCGAGCACTGAAGCTTTCTTT. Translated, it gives CASSLLQGSSTEAFF.

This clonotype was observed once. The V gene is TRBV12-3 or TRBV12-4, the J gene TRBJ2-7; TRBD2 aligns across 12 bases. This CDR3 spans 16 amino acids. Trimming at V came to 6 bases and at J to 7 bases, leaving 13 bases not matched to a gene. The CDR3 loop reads CASRKTSGSSYNEQYF. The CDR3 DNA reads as TGTGCCAGCAGAAAGACTAGCGGGAGTTCTTACAATGAGCAGTACTTC.